Following are 27 T cell receptor beta chains from one sample sequenced in a study of OX40 agonist ivuxolimab in advanced cancers. Some clones are missing from TCRdb's copy, which holds only in-frame ones; the method was immunoSEQ multiplex PCR. This sample has roughly 40,000 clones, with about four fifths found just once. The sample in question was CD4+ or CD8+ T cells sorted from blood, obtained in a trial of the OX40 agonist ivuxolimab. The source of these receptors is an adult with an advanced solid tumor such as melanoma, head and neck, liver or kidney cancer.

This clone was counted only a few times. The chain uses TRBV12-5 and TRBJ2-1; tentatively, D is TRBD2 (5 bases). Germline values: CDR1 LGHNT, CDR2 FRNRAP. This CDR3 comprises 15 residues. V lost 1 base, J lost 5 bases, and 12 bases lay in between. In DNA form, the CDR3 reads TGTGCTAGTGGTTTGGGGCTAGCCGATGACAATGAGCAGTTCTTC. Translation gives CASGLGLADDNEQFF.

This chain connects TRBV7-3 to TRBJ2-1; 8 bases match TRBD2. The CDR3 is 15 residues long. Germline V lookup: CDR1 SGHTA, CDR2 FQGTGA. V lost 5 bases and J lost 8; bases outside the gene matches: 11. The chain's CDR3 is CASSPFGTSGDEQFF. The CDR3 coding sequence is TGTGCCAGCAGCCCCTTCGGGACTAGTGGCGATGAGCAGTTCTTC.

This chain joins TRBV5-8 and TRBJ2-1, with D possibly TRBD2 on 6 matching bases. The CDR3 has 12 amino acids. Trimming cost V 0 bases and J 15 bases, with 13 bases left between them. Germline CDR1 and CDR2: SGHTS and YDEGEE. Written as DNA, the CDR3 is TGTGCCAGCAGCTTGGTGGGAGTCGGGGGGTTCTTC. Residues: CASSLVGVGGFF.

The chain combines TRBV27 with TRBJ1-1, with a tentative D call TRBD1 (6 bases). Germline lookup yields CDR1 MNHEY and CDR2 SMNVEV (reference sequence). V dropped 11 bases and J dropped 1 base, with 14 bases sitting between them. The CDR3 loop spans 13 amino acids. CDR3 in amino acids: CAAWDTRNTEAFF. The CDR3, as DNA: TGTGCCGCCTGGGACACCCGGAACACTGAAGCTTTCTTT.

This clone was recorded once. J is TRBJ1-3 and V is TRBV10-3; D might be TRBD1 (6 bases). CDR1 and CDR2 (germline): ENHRY, SYGVKD. The CDR3 covers 16 residues. Trimming pared 0 bases from V and 4 bases from J, leaving 13 bases between. The CDR3 reads CAISESRSGTGNTIYF. The CDR3 DNA reads TGTGCCATCAGTGAGTCTAGGTCAGGGACAGGAAACACCATATATTTT.

The rearrangement joins TRBV27 to TRBJ2-1, with unresolved D. Trimming left V 3 bases short and J 0 bases short, with 12 bases between. The CDR3 contains 16 residues. The V gene's germline CDR1 is MNHEY and CDR2 SMNVEV (reference sequence). The CDR3 loop is CASSFLRPSSYNEQFF. DNA of the CDR3: TGTGCCAGCAGTTTCCTCAGGCCAAGCTCCTACAATGAGCAGTTCTTC.

This clone was detected only once. The chain combines TRBV9 with TRBJ2-5; perhaps D is TRBD1 or TRBD2 (6 bases each). CDR1 and CDR2 from the germline V gene are SGDLS and YYNGEE. The V and J ends lost 0 bases and 5 bases respectively, with 14 bases between them. This CDR3 has 15 amino acids. CDR3 region: CASSVEGGSGETQYF. CDR3 DNA sequence: TGTGCCAGCAGCGTAGAAGGGGGGTCGGGGGAGACCCAGTACTTC.

The gene calls are TRBV19 and TRBJ2-1; 8 bases align to TRBD1. Looked up from germline, CDR1 is LNHDA and CDR2 is SQIVND (reference sequence). The CDR3 is 14 amino acids. Trimming removed 5 bases from V and 6 bases from J; junction bases left unmatched: 6. The CDR3 region is CASSPGQGSNEQFF. In DNA form, the CDR3 reads TGTGCCAGTAGTCCAGGACAGGGAAGCAATGAGCAGTTCTTC.

The J gene is TRBJ2-7, the V gene TRBV29-1; 9 nucleotides match TRBD1. Germline CDR1 and CDR2: SQVTM and ANQGSEA. Trimming removed 2 bases from V and 1 base from J; junction bases left unmatched: 3. This CDR3 is 14 amino acids long. The CDR3 here is CSVETTGGSYEQYF. The DNA for the CDR3 is TGCAGCGTTGAAACGACAGGGGGATCCTACGAGCAGTACTTC.

By proportion, this clone is medium-sized (0.01 to 0.1%). The CDR3 nucleotides read TGCGCCAGCAGCCAAGATACCTGGACAGGGGGCGAGTACGAGCAGTACTTC. This gives the protein CASSQDTWTGGEYEQYF. The chain employs TRBV4-3 and TRBJ2-7; 11 positions agree with TRBD1. CDR3 size: 17 residues. Germline CDR1 and CDR2: LGHNA and YSLEER. The V and J ends lost 0 bases and 4 bases, in that order; junction bases with no gene match: 8.

The rearrangement uses TRBV6-7 and TRBJ2-5; 7 positions match TRBD1. With the DNA end fitting TRBJ2-7 better, the J assignment may be wrong. TRBV6-7 falls under the ORF class, with uncertain function. The CDR3 totals 14 residues. The CDR3 sequence is CASSYRDSSYEQYF. CDR3 nucleotides: TGTGCCAGCAGTTATAGGGACAGCTCCTACGAGCAGTACTTC.

The CDR3 is CASSLAAMNTEAFF. The CDR3 region has the DNA TGCGCCAGCAGCCTGGCCGCTATGAACACTGAAGCTTTCTTT. J is TRBJ1-1 and V is TRBV4-1; no definite D call. From germline, CDR1 is MGHRA and CDR2 YSYEKL. The CDR3 is 14 residues long. V lost 4 bases and J lost 0, with 9 bases in between.

The chain combines TRBV5-4 with TRBJ2-7; D is unresolved. Trimming removed 4 bases from V and 3 bases from J, with 11 bases in between. Germline V CDR1 and CDR2: SGHNT, YYREEE (reference sequence). There are 13 residues in the CDR3. This CDR3 is CASSRDHYYEQYF. DNA of the CDR3: TGTGCCAGCAGCCGAGACCACTACTACGAGCAGTACTTC.

The genes are TRBV5-4 and TRBJ1-3; 9 bases line up with TRBD1. CDR1 is SGHNT, CDR2 YYREEE, per germline (reference sequence). V trimming: 2 bases; J trimming: 4 bases; junction bases outside the gene matches: 4. The CDR3 contains 15 residues. The CDR3 is CASSFGQGFGNTIYF. The CDR3 nucleotides read TGTGCCAGCAGCTTCGGACAGGGGTTCGGAAACACCATATATTTT.

The V and J genes are TRBV18 and TRBJ2-7, with 8 bases identical to TRBD1. The CDR3 extends over 16 amino acids. The germline CDR1 and CDR2 sequences are KGHSH and LQKENI. Unmatched junction bases numbered 9, after V lost 3 bases and J lost 2 bases. CDR3 nucleotides: TGTGCCAGCTCACCCGGCCTTGCAGGGGGCACCTACGAGCAGTACTTC. Its protein is CASSPGLAGGTYEQYF.

The chain is built from TRBV6-1 and TRBJ2-7, with TRBD2 identical over 7 bases. Trimming took 0 bases from V and 7 from J; bases not matched to a gene: 15. Germline loops: CDR1 MNHNS, CDR2 SASEGT. The CDR3 has 17 amino acids. This CDR3 is CASSEALLGGNIEEQYF. Here the CDR3 DNA reads TGTGCCAGCAGTGAAGCGCTTCTGGGGGGGAATATAGAGGAGCAGTACTTC.

The chain recombines TRBV27 with TRBJ1-1; no reliable D call. The CDR3 is made up of 13 amino acids. Trimming cost V 5 bases and J 0 bases, with 7 bases left between them. Germline V lookup: CDR1 MNHEY, CDR2 SMNVEV (reference sequence). CDR3 coding DNA: TGTGCCAGCAGTCGGTGGGTGAACACTGAAGCTTTCTTT. As protein: CASSRWVNTEAFF.

The rearrangement links TRBV28 to TRBJ1-2; perhaps TRBD1 as D (6 bases). CDR1 is MDHEN and CDR2 is SYDVKM in the germline V gene. This CDR3 has 15 amino acids. Trimming stripped 7 bases from V and 2 bases from J, with 17 bases between. The CDR3 nucleotides are TGTGCCAGCAACCTCGGGGGGGCGGTAAACTATGGCTACACCTTC. Protein product: CASNLGGAVNYGYTF.

The rearrangement links TRBV16 to TRBJ2-7; the D is unclear. Germline values: CDR1 KGHSY, CDR2 FQNENV. The length of the CDR3 is 12 residues. Trimming cost V 0 bases and J 2 bases, with 2 bases left between them. The CDR3 loop is CASSQSAYEQYF. The CDR3 coding sequence is TGTGCCAGCAGCCAATCCGCCTACGAGCAGTACTTC.

The V call is TRBV19, the J call TRBJ2-3; D might be TRBD1 (6 bases). The CDR3 length is 17 residues. Germline-derived CDR1 and CDR2 are LNHDA and SQIVND (reference sequence). V gave up 5 bases and J gave up 2 bases, with 20 bases separating them. The CDR3 DNA is TGTGCCAGTAGTGTTAGCCTGGGGGCGGACTCCACAGATACGCAGTATTTT. Protein sequence: CASSVSLGADSTDTQYF. Full variable domain (rest looked up from reference TRBV19 and TRBJ2-3): DGGITQSPKYLFRKEGQNVTLSCEQNLNHDAMYWYRQDPGQGLRLIYYSQIVNDFQKGDIAEGYSVSREKKESFPLTVTSAQKNPTAFYLCASSVSLGADSTDTQYFGPGTRLTVL.

The V call is TRBV28, the J call TRBJ2-7, with TRBD2 matching 7 bases. V was pared by 7 bases and J by 3 bases, with 9 bases of the junction left unmatched. Germline V gives CDR1 MDHEN, CDR2 SYDVKM. The CDR3 runs 14 residues. CDR3 sequence reads: CASTIGGSIYEQYF. CDR3 DNA sequence: TGTGCCAGCACTATCGGCGGGAGTATCTACGAGCAGTACTTC.

The CDR3, as DNA: TGTGCCAGCAGCCACCCCGAGGCGGGAGGGTACGAGCAGTACTTC. This translates into CASSHPEAGGYEQYF. The rearrangement joins TRBV7-6 to TRBJ2-7, with TRBD2 matching over 9 bases. This CDR3 has 15 residues. The germline V gene encodes CDR1 SGHVS and CDR2 FNYEAQ. The V segment lost 5 bases and the J segment 4 bases; nucleotides outside the gene matches: 9.

A few counts support this clone. This chain links TRBV2 with TRBJ2-7; TRBD2 matches 11 bases. The CDR3 has 16 residues. Trimming took 6 bases from V and 3 from J; bases not matched to a gene: 10. The germline V gene has CDR1 SNHLY and CDR2 FYNNEI. The CDR3 loop is CASRPLTSGRFYEQYF. The CDR3 DNA reads TGTGCCAGCAGGCCCCTTACTAGCGGGAGATTCTACGAGCAGTACTTC. The full variable domain, its missing parts supplied by reference TRBV2 and TRBJ2-7, is EPEVTQTPSHQVTQMGQEVILRCVPISNHLYFYWYRQILGQKVEFLVSFYNNEISEKSEIFDDQFSVERPDGSNFTLKIRSTKLEDSAMYFCASRPLTSGRFYEQYFGPGTRLTVT.

V gene TRBV6-1 combines with J gene TRBJ2-3, with D uncertain. CDR3 size: 13 residues. V lost 2 bases and J 2 bases, leaving 5 bases between the germline ends. The germline V gene has CDR1 MNHNS and CDR2 SASEGT. The CDR3 region is CASSEIDTDTQYF. CDR3 DNA: TGTGCCAGCAGTGAAATCGACACAGATACGCAGTATTTT.

This chain joins TRBV7-3 and TRBJ1-1, with a tentative D call TRBD1 (6 bases). This CDR3 has 14 residues. V lost 2 bases, J lost 1 base, and 8 bases lay in between. Germline loops: CDR1 SGHTA, CDR2 FQGTGA. CDR3 sequence (DNA): TGTGCCAGCAGCTTACAGGGGCCGAACACTGAAGCTTTCTTT. Protein sequence: CASSLQGPNTEAFF.

This chain uses TRBV7-9 with TRBJ1-2; the D is unclear. CDR3 length: 12 residues. V lost 1 base and J 1 base, leaving 1 base between the germline ends. Germline CDR1 and CDR2: SEHNR and FQNEAQ (reference sequence). CDR3: CASSLVNYGYTF. In nucleotides, the CDR3 is TGTGCCAGCAGCTTAGTTAACTATGGCTACACCTTC.

The rearrangement links TRBV11-3 to TRBJ2-7, with D unresolved. V lost 1 base to trimming and J lost 6 bases, with 10 bases between them. CDR1 is SGHNT, CDR2 YENEEA, per germline. The CDR3 is 13 residues long. The CDR3 is CASSLAPGSEQYF. The CDR3 coding sequence is TGTGCCAGCAGCTTAGCCCCCGGTTCCGAGCAGTACTTC. The entire variable domain, with the rest obtained from reference TRBV11-3 and TRBJ2-7, is as follows: EAGVVQSPRYKIIEKKQPVAFWCNPISGHNTLYWYLQNLGQGPELLIRYENEEAVDDSQLPKDRFSAERLKGVDSTLKIQPAELGDSAVYLCASSLAPGSEQYFGPGTRLTVT.